This T cell receptor (beta chain) was sequenced for a study of blood T cells in healthy people across ages. This clonotype has a handful of counts. Combining a sample-barcoded 5' primer with a J-beta primer mix, a second PCR ran for roughly 7 to 12 cycles. TCRdb fed the 5' RACE reads into MiXCR, producing one record per CDR3 protein. This repertoire shows 1,800,000 or so distinct CDR3 sequences, approximately 39% found once; its top ten account for 23%. This CDR3 is 13 amino acids long. Per the germline V gene, CDR1 is DFQATT and CDR2 is SNEGSKA (reference sequence). Trimming stripped 3 bases from V and 2 bases from J, with 11 bases between.

This clonotype was obtained from a human donor in good health. The chain has TRBV20-1 and TRBJ2-7; D is uncertain. The sequencing input was blood. CDR3: CSARASHTYEQYF. Here the CDR3 DNA reads TGCAGTGCTAGGGCCAGCCACACCTACGAGCAGTACTTC.